This TCR beta chain derives from a study of cytomegalovirus exposure and HLA in healthy donors. TCRdb's copy holds only in-frame clones and misses some; the assay was immunoSEQ multiplex PCR. The data show roughly 120,000 clones, around 85% seen once. Germline loops: CDR1 SSHAT, CDR2 FNYEAQ (reference sequence). The CDR3 has 16 residues. As to this clone: Its target is not known. An end of the junction differs from the germline gene, which may be a read error.

Findings and limits, study-wide: TCR beta chains numbering approximately 150 were designated cytomegalovirus-associated. Many donors shared some public TCRs, even though most TCR sequences were rare.

From the roughly 120-subject validation cohort, which was separate from the roughly 710-subject first cohort, the donors were drawn. Sequenced material: PBMCs. The gene calls are TRBV7-7 and TRBJ1-3, with D uncertain. The receptor was isolated from a woman aged 25-40 years in good health and CMV-seronegative. CDR3 sequence reads: CASSLYSGDSGNTIYF. CDR3 nucleotides: TGTGCTAGCAGCCTCTACTCAGGCGACTCTGGAAACACCATATATTTT.